This paragraph reports one T cell receptor (beta chain). The target antigen is unknown. No conserved phenylalanine or tryptophan is present at the end of the CDR3, so a read error is the likely explanation. These data come from a study of CD8+CD57+ T cells in acquired aplastic anemia. Across the whole study: On average, healthy donors gave 8.5 million to 13 million reads for CD4+ cells. Study-level findings and limits: It was found that roughly 31 CD8+ CDR3 sequences were shared between patients and controls.

V lost 1 base and J lost 7, with 13 bases in between. Germline CDR1 DFQATT, CDR2 SNEGSKA (reference sequence). CDR3 length: 13 amino acids. Genomic DNA was employed as the template in profiling TCR beta VDJ and CDR3. TCRdb ran MiXCR on the reads and lists one entry per CDR3 protein. The table lists approximately 200,000 distinct CDR3 sequences, approximately 50% of them singletons, with about 15% in the top ten. The TCR originated in a human donor in good health, serving as a control. The sequencing input was sorted CD4+, CD8+, or CD8+CD57+ T cells (not recorded which) from PBMCs. The chain employs TRBV20-1 and TRBJ1-1; TRBD1 is a possible D gene (6 bases). The CDR3 loop reads CSARVAGDNEAFL. The CDR3 nucleotides are TGCAGTGCTAGAGTTGCGGGGGACAATGAAGCTTTCCTT.